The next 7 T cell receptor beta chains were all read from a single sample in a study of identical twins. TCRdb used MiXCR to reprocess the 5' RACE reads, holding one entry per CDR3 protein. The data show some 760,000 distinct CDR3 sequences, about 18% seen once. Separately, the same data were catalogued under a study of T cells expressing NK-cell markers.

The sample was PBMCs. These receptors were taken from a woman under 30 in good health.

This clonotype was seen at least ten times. The CDR3 nucleotides read TGTGCCAGCAGGGGGGAGGGGGTAACGGGCTACGAGCAGTACTTC. Translated, it gives CASRGEGVTGYEQYF. The chain uses TRBV27 and TRBJ2-7, with D possibly TRBD2 on 7 matching bases. Trimming removed 6 bases at V and 3 bases at J, with 18 bases between. CDR3 length: 15 residues. CDR1 is MNHEY and CDR2 is SMNVEV in the germline V gene (reference sequence).

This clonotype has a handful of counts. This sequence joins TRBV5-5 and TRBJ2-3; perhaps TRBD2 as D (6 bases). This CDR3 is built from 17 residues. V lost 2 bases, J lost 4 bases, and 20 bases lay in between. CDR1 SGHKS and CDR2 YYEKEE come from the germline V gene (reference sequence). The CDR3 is CASSLLSTRSLADTQYF. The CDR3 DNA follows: TGTGCCAGCAGCTTACTTTCGACTAGGAGCTTGGCAGATACGCAGTATTTT.

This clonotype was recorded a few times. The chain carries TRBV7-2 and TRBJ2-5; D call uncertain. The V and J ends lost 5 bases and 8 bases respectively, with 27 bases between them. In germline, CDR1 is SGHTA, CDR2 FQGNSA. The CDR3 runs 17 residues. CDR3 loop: CASSQSHMPLLRETQYF. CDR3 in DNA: TGTGCCAGCAGCCAATCCCATATGCCACTGCTTAGGGAAACCCAGTACTTC.

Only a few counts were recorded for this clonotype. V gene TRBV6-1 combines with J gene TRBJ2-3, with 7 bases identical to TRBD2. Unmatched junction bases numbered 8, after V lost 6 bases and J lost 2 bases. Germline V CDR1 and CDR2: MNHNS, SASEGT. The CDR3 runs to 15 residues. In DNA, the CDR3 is TGTGCCAGCAGGGCTAGCGGAGATAACACAGATACGCAGTATTTT. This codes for CASRASGDNTDTQYF.

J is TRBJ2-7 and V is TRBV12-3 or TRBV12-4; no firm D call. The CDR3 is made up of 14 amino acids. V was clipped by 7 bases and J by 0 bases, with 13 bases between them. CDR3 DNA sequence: TGTGCCAGCACCTTAGGCTGGAGCTCCTACGAGCAGTACTTC. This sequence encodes CASTLGWSSYEQYF.

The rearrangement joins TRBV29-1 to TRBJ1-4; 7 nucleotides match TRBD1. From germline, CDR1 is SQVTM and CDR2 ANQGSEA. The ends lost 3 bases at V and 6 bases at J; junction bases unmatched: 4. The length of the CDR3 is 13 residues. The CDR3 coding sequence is TGCAGCGTTGAGGCAGGGGGGGATGAAAAACTGTTTTTT. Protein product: CSVEAGGDEKLFF.

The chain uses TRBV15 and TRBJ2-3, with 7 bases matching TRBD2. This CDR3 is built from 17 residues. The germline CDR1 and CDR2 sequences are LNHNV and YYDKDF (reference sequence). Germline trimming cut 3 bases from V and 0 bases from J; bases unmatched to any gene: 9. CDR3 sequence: CATSRAGTTSSTDTQYF. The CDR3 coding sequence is TGTGCCACCAGCAGGGCCGGGACTACGTCTAGCACAGATACGCAGTATTTT.